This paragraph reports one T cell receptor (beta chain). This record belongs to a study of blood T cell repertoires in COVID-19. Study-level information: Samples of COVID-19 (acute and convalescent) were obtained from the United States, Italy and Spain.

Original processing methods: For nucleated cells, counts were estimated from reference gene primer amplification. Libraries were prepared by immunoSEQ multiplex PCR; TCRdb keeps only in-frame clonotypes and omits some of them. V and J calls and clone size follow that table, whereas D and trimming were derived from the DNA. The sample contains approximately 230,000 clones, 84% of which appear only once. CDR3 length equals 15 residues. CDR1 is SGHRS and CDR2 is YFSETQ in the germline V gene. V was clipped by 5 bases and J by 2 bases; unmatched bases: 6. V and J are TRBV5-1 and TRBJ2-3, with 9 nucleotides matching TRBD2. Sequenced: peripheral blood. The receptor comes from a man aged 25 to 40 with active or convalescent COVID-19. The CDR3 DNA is TGCGCCAGCAGGACTAGCGGAGAAACCACAGATACGCAGTATTTT. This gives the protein CASRTSGETTDTQYF.